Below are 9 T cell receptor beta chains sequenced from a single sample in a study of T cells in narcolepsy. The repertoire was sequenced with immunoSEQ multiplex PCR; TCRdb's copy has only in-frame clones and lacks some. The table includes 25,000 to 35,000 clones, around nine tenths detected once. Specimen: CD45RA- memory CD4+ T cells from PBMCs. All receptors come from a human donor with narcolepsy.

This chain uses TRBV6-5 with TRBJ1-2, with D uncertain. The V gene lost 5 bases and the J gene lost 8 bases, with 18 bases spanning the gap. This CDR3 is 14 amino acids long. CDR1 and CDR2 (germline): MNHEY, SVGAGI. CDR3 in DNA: TGTGCCAGCAGTCCACCTGGGGAGGGTGCCGGCTACACCTTC. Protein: CASSPPGEGAGYTF.

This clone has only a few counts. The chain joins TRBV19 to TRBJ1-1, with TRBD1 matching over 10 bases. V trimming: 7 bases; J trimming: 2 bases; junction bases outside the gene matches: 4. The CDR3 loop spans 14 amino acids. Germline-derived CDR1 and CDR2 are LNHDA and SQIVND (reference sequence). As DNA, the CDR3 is TGTGCCAGTAAAGACAGGGGGCTCAACACTGAAGCTTTCTTT. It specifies CASKDRGLNTEAFF.

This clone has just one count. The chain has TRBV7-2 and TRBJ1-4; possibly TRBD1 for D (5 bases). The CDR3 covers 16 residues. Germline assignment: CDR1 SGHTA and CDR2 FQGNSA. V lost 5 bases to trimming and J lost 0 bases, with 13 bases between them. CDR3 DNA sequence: TGTGCCAGCAGCCGTGACAGTTTTGCAACTAATGAAAAACTGTTTTTT. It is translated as CASSRDSFATNEKLFF. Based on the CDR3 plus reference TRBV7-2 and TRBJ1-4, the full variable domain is GAGVSQSPSNKVTEKGKDVELRCDPISGHTALYWYRQSLGQGLEFLIYFQGNSAPDKSGLPSDRFSAERTGGSVSTLTIQRTQQEDSAVYLCASSRDSFATNEKLFFGSGTQLSVL.

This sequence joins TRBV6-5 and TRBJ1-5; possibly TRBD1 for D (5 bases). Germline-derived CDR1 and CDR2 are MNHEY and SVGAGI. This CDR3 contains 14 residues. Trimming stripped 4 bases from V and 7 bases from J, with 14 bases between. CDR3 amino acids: CASSLNQGGQPQHF. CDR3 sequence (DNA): TGTGCCAGCAGTTTAAACCAGGGTGGGCAGCCCCAGCATTTT.

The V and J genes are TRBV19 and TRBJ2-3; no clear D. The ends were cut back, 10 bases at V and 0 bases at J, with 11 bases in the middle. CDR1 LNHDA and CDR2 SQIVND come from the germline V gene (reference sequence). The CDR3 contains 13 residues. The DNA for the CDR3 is TGTGCCACCCGGGTGCCTAGCACAGATACGCAGTATTTT. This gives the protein CATRVPSTDTQYF.

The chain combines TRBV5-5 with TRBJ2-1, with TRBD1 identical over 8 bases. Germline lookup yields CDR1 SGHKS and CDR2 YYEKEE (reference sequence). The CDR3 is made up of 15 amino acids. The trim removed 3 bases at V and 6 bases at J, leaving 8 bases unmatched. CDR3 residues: CASSWGQAYVNEQFF. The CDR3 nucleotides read TGTGCCAGCAGCTGGGGACAGGCTTATGTCAATGAGCAGTTCTTC.

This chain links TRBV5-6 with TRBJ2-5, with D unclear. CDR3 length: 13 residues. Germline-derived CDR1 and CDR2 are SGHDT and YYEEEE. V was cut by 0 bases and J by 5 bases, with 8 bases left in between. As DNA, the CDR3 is TGTGCCAGCAGCTTGGGTCGTGATGAGACCCAGTACTTC. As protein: CASSLGRDETQYF.

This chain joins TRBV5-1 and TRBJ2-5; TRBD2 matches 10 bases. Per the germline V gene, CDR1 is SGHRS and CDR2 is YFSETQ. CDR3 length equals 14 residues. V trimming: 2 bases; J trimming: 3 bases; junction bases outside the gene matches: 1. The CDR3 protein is CASSFLAGEETQYF. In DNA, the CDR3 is TGCGCCAGCAGCTTCCTAGCGGGGGAAGAGACCCAGTACTTC.

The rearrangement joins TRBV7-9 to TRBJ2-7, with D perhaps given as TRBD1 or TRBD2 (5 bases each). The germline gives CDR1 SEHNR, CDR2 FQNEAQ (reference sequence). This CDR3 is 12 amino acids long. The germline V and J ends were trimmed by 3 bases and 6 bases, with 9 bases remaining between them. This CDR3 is CASSFPGAEQYF. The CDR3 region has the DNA TGTGCCAGCAGCTTCCCCGGGGCCGAGCAGTACTTC.